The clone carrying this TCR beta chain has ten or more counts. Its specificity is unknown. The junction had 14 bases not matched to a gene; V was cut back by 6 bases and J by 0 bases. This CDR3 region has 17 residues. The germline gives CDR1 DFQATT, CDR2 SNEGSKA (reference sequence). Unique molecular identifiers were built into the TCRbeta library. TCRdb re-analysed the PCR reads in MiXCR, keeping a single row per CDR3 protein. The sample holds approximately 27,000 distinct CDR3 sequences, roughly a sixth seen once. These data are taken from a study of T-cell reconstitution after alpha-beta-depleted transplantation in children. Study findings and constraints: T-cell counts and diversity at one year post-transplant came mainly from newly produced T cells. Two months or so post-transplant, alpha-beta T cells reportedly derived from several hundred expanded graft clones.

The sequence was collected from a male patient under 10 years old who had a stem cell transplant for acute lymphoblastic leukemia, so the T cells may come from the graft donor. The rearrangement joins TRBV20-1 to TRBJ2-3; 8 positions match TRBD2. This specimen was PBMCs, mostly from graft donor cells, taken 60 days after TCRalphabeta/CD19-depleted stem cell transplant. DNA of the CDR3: TGCAGTGCCTCCGGGACTAGACCAAAAAAAAGCACAGATACGCAGTATTTT. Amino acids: CSASGTRPKKSTDTQYF.